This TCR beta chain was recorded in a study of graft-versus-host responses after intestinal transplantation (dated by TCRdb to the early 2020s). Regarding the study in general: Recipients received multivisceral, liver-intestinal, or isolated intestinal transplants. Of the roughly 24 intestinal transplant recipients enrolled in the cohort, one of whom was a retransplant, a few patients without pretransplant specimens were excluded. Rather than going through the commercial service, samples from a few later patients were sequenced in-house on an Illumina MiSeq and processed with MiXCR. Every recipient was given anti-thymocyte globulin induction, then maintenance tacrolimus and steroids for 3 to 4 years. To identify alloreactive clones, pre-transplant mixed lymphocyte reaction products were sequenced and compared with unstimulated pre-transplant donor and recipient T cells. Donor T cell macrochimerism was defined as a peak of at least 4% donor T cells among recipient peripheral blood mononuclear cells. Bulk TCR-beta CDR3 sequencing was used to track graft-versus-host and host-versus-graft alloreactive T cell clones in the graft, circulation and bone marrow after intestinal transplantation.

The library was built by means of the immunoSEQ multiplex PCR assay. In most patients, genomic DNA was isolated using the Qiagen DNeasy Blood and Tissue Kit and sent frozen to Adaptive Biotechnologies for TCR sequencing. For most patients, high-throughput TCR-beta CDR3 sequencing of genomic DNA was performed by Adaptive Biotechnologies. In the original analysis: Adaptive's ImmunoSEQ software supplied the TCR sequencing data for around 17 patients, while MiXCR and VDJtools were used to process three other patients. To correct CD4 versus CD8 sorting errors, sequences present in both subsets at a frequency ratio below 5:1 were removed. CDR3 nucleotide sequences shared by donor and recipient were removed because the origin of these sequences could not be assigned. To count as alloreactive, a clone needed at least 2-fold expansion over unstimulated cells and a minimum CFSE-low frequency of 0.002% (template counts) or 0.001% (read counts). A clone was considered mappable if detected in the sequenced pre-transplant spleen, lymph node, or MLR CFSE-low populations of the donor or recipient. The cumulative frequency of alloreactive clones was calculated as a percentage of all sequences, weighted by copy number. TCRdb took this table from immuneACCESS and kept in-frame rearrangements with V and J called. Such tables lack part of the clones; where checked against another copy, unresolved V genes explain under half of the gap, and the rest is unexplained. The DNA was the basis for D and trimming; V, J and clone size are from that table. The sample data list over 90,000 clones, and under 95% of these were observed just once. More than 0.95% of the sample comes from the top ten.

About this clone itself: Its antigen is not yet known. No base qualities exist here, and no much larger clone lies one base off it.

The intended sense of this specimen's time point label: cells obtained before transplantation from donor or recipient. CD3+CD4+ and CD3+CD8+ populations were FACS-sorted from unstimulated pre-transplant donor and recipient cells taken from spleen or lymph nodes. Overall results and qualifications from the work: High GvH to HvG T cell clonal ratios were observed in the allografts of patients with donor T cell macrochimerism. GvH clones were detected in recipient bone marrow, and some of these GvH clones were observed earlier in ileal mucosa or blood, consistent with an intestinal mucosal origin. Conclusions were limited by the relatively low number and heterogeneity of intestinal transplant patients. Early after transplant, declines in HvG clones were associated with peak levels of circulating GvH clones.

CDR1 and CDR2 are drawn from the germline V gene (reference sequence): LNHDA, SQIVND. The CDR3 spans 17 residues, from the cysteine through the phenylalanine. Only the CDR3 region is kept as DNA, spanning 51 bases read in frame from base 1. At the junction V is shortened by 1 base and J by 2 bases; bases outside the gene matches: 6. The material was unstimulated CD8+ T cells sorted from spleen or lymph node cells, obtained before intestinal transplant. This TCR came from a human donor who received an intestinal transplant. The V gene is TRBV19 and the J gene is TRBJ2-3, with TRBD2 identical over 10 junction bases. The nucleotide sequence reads TGTGCCAGTAGTATAGCCGCCGGGACTAGCGCCACAGATACGCAGTATTTT. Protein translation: CASSIAAGTSATDTQYF. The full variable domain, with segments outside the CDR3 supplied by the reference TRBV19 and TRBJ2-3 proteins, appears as DGGITQSPKYLFRKEGQNVTLSCEQNLNHDAMYWYRQDPGQGLRLIYYSQIVNDFQKGDIAEGYSVSREKKESFPLTVTSAQKNPTAFYLCASSIAAGTSATDTQYFGPGTRLTVL.